Following are 29 T cell receptor beta chains from one sample sequenced in a study of T cell clonotyping in hematopoietic cell transplantation. Using immunoSEQ multiplex PCR, the repertoire was profiled, and TCRdb retains in-frame clones only, with some absent. This sample yields fewer than 40,000 clones, of which around 90% are seen a single time; about 2.1% belongs to the top ten. Material: peripheral blood mononuclear cells. These TCRs come from a woman in her thirties or forties in good health. Some clones in this sample may be carry-over from other donors' samples.

The V call is TRBV5-4, the J call TRBJ1-2, with a possible D match to TRBD1 (5 bases). V was clipped by 0 bases and J by 1 base, with 10 bases between them. The CDR3 sequence is 15 residues long. Germline CDR1 SGHNT, CDR2 YYREEE (reference sequence). The CDR3: CASSLGGGVNYGYTF. The CDR3 DNA reads as TGTGCCAGCAGCTTGGGGGGCGGAGTTAACTATGGCTACACCTTC.

This rearrangement joins TRBV6-5 to TRBJ2-3; D uncertain. Looked up from germline, CDR1 is MNHEY and CDR2 is SVGAGI. The CDR3 totals 14 residues. V gave up 6 bases and J gave up 6 bases, with 16 bases separating them. CDR3 residues: CASRVTSPVDTQYF. CDR3 in DNA: TGTGCCAGCAGGGTTACTTCCCCGGTGGATACGCAGTATTTT.

The genes are TRBV2 and TRBJ1-5; possible D gene TRBD1, 5 bases. Germline CDR1 is SNHLY and CDR2 is FYNNEI. V lost 7 bases and J 5 bases, leaving 9 bases between the germline ends. The CDR3 consists of 12 residues. The CDR3 region has the DNA TGTGCCAGCATAGGGACGGATCAGCCCCAGCATTTT. Translation gives CASIGTDQPQHF.

The chain links TRBV7-9 to TRBJ2-2; D unclear. CDR1 SEHNR and CDR2 FQNEAQ come from the germline V gene (reference sequence). Trimming stripped 3 bases from V and 0 bases from J, with 5 bases between. This CDR3 has 14 amino acids. As DNA, the CDR3 is TGTGCCAGCAGCTTTATCCCGAACACCGGGGAGCTGTTTTTT. Its translation is CASSFIPNTGELFF.

This sequence joins TRBV7-9 and TRBJ2-1, with D perhaps assigned TRBD1 or TRBD2 (5 bases each). Between the trimmed V and J ends, which lost 2 bases and 4 bases, there was a span of 15 bases. There are 16 residues in the CDR3. The V gene's germline CDR1 is SEHNR and CDR2 FQNEAQ (reference sequence). CDR3 region: CASSLKSQWGYNEQFF. The CDR3 DNA sequence: TGTGCCAGCAGCTTAAAATCTCAGTGGGGGTACAATGAGCAGTTCTTC.

The J gene is TRBJ2-3, the V gene TRBV30; 8 nucleotides agree with TRBD2. CDR3 length: 18 residues. V dropped 1 base and J dropped 0; count of bases not matched to a gene: 12. The germline gives CDR1 GTSNPN, CDR2 SVGIG (reference sequence). In DNA, the CDR3 is TGTGCCTGGAGTGGAGTATCGGGAGGGCAAACGAGCACAGATACGCAGTATTTT. Its protein product is CAWSGVSGGQTSTDTQYF.

J is TRBJ2-1 and V is TRBV4-3; D possibly matches TRBD1 or TRBD2 (6 bases each). V lost 0 bases, J lost 7 bases, and 16 bases lay in between. The CDR3 spans 16 residues. CDR1 is LGHNA, CDR2 YSLEER, per germline. The chain's CDR3 is CASSQDWRGEVNEQFF. As DNA, the CDR3 is TGCGCCAGCAGCCAAGATTGGAGGGGGGAGGTGAATGAGCAGTTCTTC.

The rearrangement uses TRBV7-2 and TRBJ2-7, with D hard to call. Germline V gene sequence: CDR1 SGHTA, CDR2 FQGNSA. This CDR3 has 16 amino acids. Trimming removed 3 bases at V and 0 bases at J, with 15 bases between. The CDR3 sequence is CASSFASPGSSYEQYF. Here the CDR3 DNA reads TGTGCCAGCAGCTTCGCCTCCCCGGGCAGCTCCTACGAGCAGTACTTC. Full variable domain (outside the CDR3, taken from reference TRBV7-2 and TRBJ2-7): GAGVSQSPSNKVTEKGKDVELRCDPISGHTALYWYRQSLGQGLEFLIYFQGNSAPDKSGLPSDRFSAERTGGSVSTLTIQRTQQEDSAVYLCASSFASPGSSYEQYFGPGTRLTVT.

This clone appeared a few times. The chain recombines TRBV25-1 with TRBJ1-2, with 8 bases that match TRBD1. Per germline, CDR1 MGHDK and CDR2 SYGVNS. The CDR3 length is 13 residues. With V trimmed by 10 bases and J by 4 bases, 8 bases remained unmatched. DNA of the CDR3: TGTGCCAACGGACAGGGAAAGGGCTATGGCTACACCTTC. Translated, it gives CANGQGKGYGYTF.

The V gene is TRBV6-1, the J gene TRBJ1-5; D gene unclear. Germline loops: CDR1 MNHNS, CDR2 SASEGT. The CDR3 contains 16 residues. Trimming removed 2 bases at V and 0 bases at J, with 11 bases between. CDR3 coding DNA: TGTGCCAGCAGTGAAAGGAACAAGGATAGCAATCAGCCCCAGCATTTT. It encodes CASSERNKDSNQPQHF.

The V and J genes are TRBV27 and TRBJ2-1, with TRBD2 matching 9 bases. This CDR3 has 16 residues. After removal of 7 bases from V and 4 bases from J, the junction contained 11 bases not matched to a gene. CDR1 is MNHEY, CDR2 SMNVEV, per germline (reference sequence). The chain's CDR3 is CASMHVAGDLYNEQFF. DNA for the CDR3: TGTGCCAGCATGCACGTAGCGGGAGACCTATACAATGAGCAGTTCTTC.

This clone was seen only once. This chain uses TRBV27 with TRBJ2-1, with 13 positions matching TRBD2. Looked up from germline, CDR1 is MNHEY and CDR2 is SMNVEV (reference sequence). Germline trimming cut 7 bases from V and 6 bases from J; bases unmatched to any gene: 6. CDR3 length equals 15 residues. This CDR3 reads CASIPGTSGTNEQFF. The DNA for the CDR3 is TGTGCCAGCATTCCGGGGACTAGCGGGACCAATGAGCAGTTCTTC.

The chain is built from TRBV2 and TRBJ1-2, with TRBD1 matching over 9 bases. The CDR3 contains 16 residues. The germline CDR1 and CDR2 sequences are SNHLY and FYNNEI. The trim removed 4 bases at V and 6 bases at J, leaving 12 bases unmatched. CDR3: CASSVSHRGLPDGYTF. The CDR3 nucleotides read TGTGCCAGCAGTGTTAGTCACAGGGGGCTTCCTGATGGCTACACCTTC.

This sequence joins TRBV2 and TRBJ1-5; D gene unclear. With 6 bases removed from V and 1 base from J, the gap between germline ends came to 13 bases. This CDR3 is built from 15 residues. Germline CDR1 reads SNHLY; CDR2 reads FYNNEI. CDR3: CASRRTVGSNQPQHF. DNA for the CDR3: TGTGCCAGCAGACGCACGGTGGGGAGCAATCAGCCCCAGCATTTT.

This sequence joins TRBV28 and TRBJ2-7; D perhaps matches TRBD2 (7 bases). The germline gives CDR1 MDHEN, CDR2 SYDVKM. V gave up 9 bases and J gave up 3 bases, with 24 bases separating them. CDR3 length: 16 residues. The CDR3 sequence: CASLGGQGMGFYEQYF. Written as DNA, the CDR3 is TGTGCCAGTTTGGGGGGGCAGGGGATGGGGTTCTACGAGCAGTACTTC.

The V call is TRBV19, the J call TRBJ1-4; 7 nucleotides line up with TRBD1. Germline V gene data show CDR1 as LNHDA and CDR2 as SQIVND (reference sequence). With V trimmed by 5 bases and J by 0 bases, 9 bases remained unmatched. The CDR3 is made up of 17 amino acids. The DNA of the CDR3 is TGTGCCAGTAGTGTCGACAGGGTGGAGGCAACTAATGAAAAACTGTTTTTT. Its translation: CASSVDRVEATNEKLFF.

The J gene is TRBJ1-4, the V gene TRBV6-5; no definite D call. Looked up from germline, CDR1 is MNHEY and CDR2 is SVGAGI. CDR3 length equals 14 residues. Trimming removed 0 bases from V and 6 bases from J, with 8 bases in between. CDR3 nucleotide sequence: TGTGCCAGCAGTTACTCACGGCGGGATGAAAAACTGTTTTTT. It is translated as CASSYSRRDEKLFF.

This chain uses TRBV10-3 with TRBJ2-7, with TRBD1 as a possible D gene (5 bases). The germline CDR1 and CDR2 sequences are ENHRY and SYGVKD. Trimming shortened V by 3 bases and J by 4 bases, and 13 bases separated the two germline ends. The CDR3 sequence is 14 residues long. The CDR3: CAISDQGSYYEQYF. The CDR3, as DNA: TGTGCCATCAGTGACCAGGGATCCTATTACGAGCAGTACTTC.

V usage is TRBV6-6 and J usage is TRBJ2-1; TRBD2 matches at 11 bases. Germline CDR1 and CDR2: MNHNY and SVGAGI (reference sequence). This CDR3 contains 15 residues. V dropped 7 bases and J dropped 5; count of bases not matched to a gene: 7. The CDR3 region is CASNSLAGAHNEQFF. As DNA, the CDR3 is TGTGCCAGCAACTCACTAGCGGGAGCTCACAATGAGCAGTTCTTC.

The rearrangement uses TRBV11-2 and TRBJ2-5; D call uncertain. CDR3 length equals 13 residues. Deletions cut 0 bases from V and 4 bases from J, with 6 bases between. Germline CDR1 SGHAT, CDR2 FQNNGV. In DNA, the CDR3 is TGTGCCAGCAGCTTAGAGGGTCCAGAGACCCAGTACTTC. It codes for CASSLEGPETQYF.

V and J are TRBV7-2 and TRBJ2-5; TRBD1 aligns across 7 bases. Germline CDR1 is SGHTA and CDR2 is FQGNSA. With V trimmed by 3 bases and J by 2 bases, 3 bases remained unmatched. The CDR3 contains 14 residues. The CDR3 coding sequence is TGTGCCAGCAGCTTCGACAGGGTACAAGAGACCCAGTACTTC. It translates to CASSFDRVQETQYF.

This rearrangement joins TRBV7-9 to TRBJ1-5; D not resolved. Trimming left V 5 bases short and J 2 bases short, with 10 bases between. This CDR3 is 14 amino acids long. Germline V CDR1 and CDR2: SEHNR, FQNEAQ (reference sequence). This CDR3 is CASSLGGGNQPQHF. The CDR3 DNA reads as TGTGCCAGCAGCCTTGGCGGAGGCAATCAGCCCCAGCATTTT.

This clone was recorded once. The gene calls are TRBV29-1 and TRBJ1-5; D perhaps matches TRBD1 (6 bases). Germline CDR1 and CDR2: SQVTM and ANQGSEA. The CDR3 is 13 amino acids. Trimming took off 5 bases at V and 7 bases at J, with 15 bases between the two ends. DNA for the CDR3: TGCAGCGTTTCAGAGACAGGCAGACAGCCCCAGCATTTT. It encodes CSVSETGRQPQHF.

The chain joins TRBV5-1 to TRBJ1-1, with D possibly being TRBD1 (5 bases). CDR3 length: 12 residues. The ends were cut back, 0 bases at V and 7 bases at J, with 7 bases in the middle. Looked up from germline, CDR1 is SGHRS and CDR2 is YFSETQ. The CDR3: CASSLDQGEAFF. DNA for the CDR3: TGCGCCAGCAGCTTGGACCAGGGTGAAGCTTTCTTT.

This clone was seen only once. The chain links TRBV6-5 to TRBJ1-2; D might be TRBD1 (5 bases). Germline CDR1 reads MNHEY; CDR2 reads SVGAGI. V was trimmed by 2 bases and J by 2 bases, leaving 6 bases between them. This CDR3 comprises 13 residues. The CDR3 bases are TGTGCCAGCAGTTACGACAGCAACTATGGCTACACCTTC. As protein: CASSYDSNYGYTF.

This chain links TRBV10-3 with TRBJ2-7; TRBD2 might be the D (6 bases). This CDR3 is built from 15 residues. CDR1 ENHRY and CDR2 SYGVKD come from the germline V gene. V shed 2 bases and J shed 0 bases, with 11 bases lying between them. The CDR3 reads CAISEPGLASYEQYF. The CDR3 region has the DNA TGTGCCATCAGTGAGCCGGGACTGGCCTCCTACGAGCAGTACTTC.

The count of this clone is one. V usage is TRBV9 and J usage is TRBJ2-6; D remains unclear. Trimming took 1 base from V and 4 from J, leaving 6 bases between them. The CDR3 sequence is 14 residues long. From germline, CDR1 is SGDLS and CDR2 YYNGEE. The CDR3 is CASSVTEGANVLTF. The CDR3 bases are TGTGCCAGCAGCGTAACCGAAGGGGCCAACGTCCTGACTTTC.

The V and J genes are TRBV9 and TRBJ1-4; D is unresolved. The V and J ends lost 0 bases and 2 bases respectively, with 8 bases between them. Germline V gives CDR1 SGDLS, CDR2 YYNGEE. The CDR3 runs to 15 residues. The CDR3 sequence: CASSVAMGTNEKLFF. CDR3 DNA: TGTGCCAGCAGCGTAGCTATGGGGACTAATGAAAAACTGTTTTTT.

The V gene is TRBV4-2, the J gene TRBJ2-3; no definite D call. The CDR3 covers 15 residues. Trimming removed 6 bases at V and 3 bases at J, with 16 bases between. CDR1 LGHNA and CDR2 YNFKEQ come from the germline V gene. CDR3 amino acids: CASRFRRCSTDTQYF. The CDR3, as DNA: TGTGCCAGCAGATTTCGTCGCTGCTCAACAGATACGCAGTATTTT.